Listed below are T cell receptor beta chains from one sample, sequenced in a study of blood T cell repertoires in COVID-19. Sequenced by immunoSEQ multiplex PCR; TCRdb stores in-frame clones only, minus some. The data show approximately 97,000 clones, around 87% seen once. Specimen: peripheral blood. The receptor set was obtained from a human donor in a cohort sampled during active COVID-19. The CDR3 runs from the conserved cysteine through the conserved F or W. Fields, in order: V gene, J gene, D gene, clone size, CDR3 DNA, CDR3 protein. D genes are given only for firm matches. A row's size may be missing; if present it is once, few, many or a size class.

TRBV28	TRBJ1-5	NA	NA	TGTGCCAGCAGAGGGGTCCTCAATCAGCCCCAGCATTTT	CASRGVLNQPQHF
TRBV25-1	TRBJ1-4	NA	NA	TGTGCCTCAGCTCCGGGGGGGGGTGAAAAACTGTTTTTT	CASAPGGGEKLFF
TRBV28	TRBJ2-5	TRBD2	NA	TGTGCCAGCAGTTTATGGGGGTCTAGCGGGACCCAAGAGACCCAGTACTTC	CASSLWGSSGTQETQYF
TRBV6-1	TRBJ2-2	NA	NA	TGTGCCAGCAGTGAACTAGGCTCCGGGGAGCTGTTTTTT	CASSELGSGELFF
TRBV7-8	TRBJ2-5	TRBD2	NA	TGTGCCAGCAGCTCGTATAGCGGGACCGTCCAAGAGACCCAGTACTTC	CASSSYSGTVQETQYF
TRBV19	TRBJ1-1	TRBD1	NA	TGTGCCAGTAGTAAACAGGGGTTGACTTGGAACACTGAAGCTTTCTTT	CASSKQGLTWNTEAFF
TRBV28	TRBJ2-7	TRBD2	once	TGTGCCAGCATCGGGGGAGGGCCTATCGAGCAGTACTTC	CASIGGGPIEQYF
TRBV14	TRBJ1-1	TRBD1	NA	TGTGCCAGCAGCCACCTGGACAGGGGGGAGGCTGAAGCTTTCTTT	CASSHLDRGEAEAFF
TRBV6-5	TRBJ1-5	NA	NA	TGTGCCAGCAGCGACAGCCGGGTTGGTCGGCCCCAGCATTTT	CASSDSRVGRPQHF
TRBV5-4	TRBJ1-5	NA	NA	TGTGCCAGCAGCTTGGGCAGGGAAAATAATCAGCCCCAGCATTTT	CASSLGRENNQPQHF
TRBV10-2	TRBJ2-1	TRBD2	NA	TGCGCCAGCAGTCTTAGCGGGGGACCAGGGGAGCAGTTCTTC	CASSLSGGPGEQFF
TRBV5-1	TRBJ2-1	TRBD2	NA	TGCGCCAGCAGCTTGACGACTAGCGGGCTTAGCTCCTACAATGAGCAGTTCTTC	CASSLTTSGLSSYNEQFF
TRBV4-2	TRBJ2-2	TRBD1	NA	TGTGCCAGCAGCCGACGCGACAGGGGCGGGGAGCTGTTTTTT	CASSRRDRGGELFF
TRBV5-4	TRBJ1-4	TRBD1	NA	TGTGCCAGCGGGGACAGGGGCCATAATGAAAAACTGTTTTTT	CASGDRGHNEKLFF
TRBV5-4	TRBJ1-1	NA	NA	TGTGCCAGCAGCGTACTCCCCTCCGGGACAACTGAAGCTTTCTTT	CASSVLPSGTTEAFF
TRBV11-2	TRBJ2-1	TRBD2	medium-sized	TGTGCCAGCGGGGGACTAGCGGGAGTGAGTTCCTACAATGAGCAGTTCTTC	CASGGLAGVSSYNEQFF
TRBV10-3	TRBJ2-7	TRBD2	NA	TGTGCCATCAGTGAGGGACTAGCGAGGAACGAGCAGTACTTC	CAISEGLARNEQYF
TRBV7-8	TRBJ2-1	TRBD1	once	TGTGCCAGCAGCTATACAGGGGGCAATGAGCAGTTCTTC	CASSYTGGNEQFF
TRBV6-6	TRBJ2-1	TRBD2	once	TGTGCCAGCAGGGGGACTAGCGGATACAATGAGCAGTTCTTC	CASRGTSGYNEQFF
TRBV5-6	TRBJ1-2	TRBD1	NA	TGTGCCAGCAGCCCACAACCGGGACAGGGGTTCCCTAACTATGGCTACACCTTC	CASSPQPGQGFPNYGYTF
TRBV7-8	TRBJ1-5	NA	once	TGTGCCAGCATCCCTAGTGGCGGTGCCGTTGGCCCCCAGCATTTT	CASIPSGGAVGPQHF
TRBV7-9	TRBJ2-3	NA	NA	TGTGCCAGCAGCTTAGGAGGTCTCACAGATACGCAGTATTTT	CASSLGGLTDTQYF
TRBV5-3	TRBJ1-4	TRBD1	NA	TGTGCCCGACAGGGGTTTTGTGAAAAACTGTTTTTT	CARQGFCEKLFF
TRBV12-3/TRBV12-4	TRBJ2-1	TRBD1	NA	TGTGCCAGCAGCCCGACAGGGTTGAATGAGCAGTTCTTC	CASSPTGLNEQFF
TRBV11-2	TRBJ2-7	NA	NA	TGTGCCAGCAGCTTACCGGACTTTCCTTACGAGCAGTACTTC	CASSLPDFPYEQYF
TRBV7-9	TRBJ1-2	NA	NA	TGTGCCAGCAGCTTAGACAGGATGCATTCTCTTAACTATGGCTACACCTTC	CASSLDRMHSLNYGYTF
TRBV6-5	TRBJ2-7	TRBD1	NA	TGTGCCAGCAGAGAGGACAGGGGGCATGACGAGCAGTACTTC	CASREDRGHDEQYF
TRBV10-3	TRBJ2-1	NA	once	TGTGCCATCAGTGAGTCGACTAATAACAATGAGCAGTTCTTC	CAISESTNNNEQFF